Included here is one T cell receptor beta chain sequence, with context. Its antigen is not known. This sample stems from a study of CD8+CD57+ T cells in acquired aplastic anemia. At the level of the study: DNA per sorted CD4+ or CD8+ sample ranged roughly 0.19 to 27.4 ug, averaging roughly 3.2 ug. General study findings and limits: Over 25 CD8+ CDR3 sequences occurred in both the patients and the controls.

Flow cytometry had shown expanded CD8+CD57+ cells in the patients chosen for sequencing. The patients, all of them, had severe acquired aplastic anemia. Blood sampling was performed on the patients, and none of them had received therapy by then. Genomic DNA constituted the template upon which TCR beta VDJ and CDR3 profiling was performed. Via MiXCR, TCRdb re-called the reads, giving one row per CDR3 protein. Among 300,000 or so distinct CDR3 sequences listed, under 60% were seen once. Germline CDR1 KGHDR, CDR2 SFDVKD. This CDR3 region has 13 residues. V was pared by 5 bases and J by 5 bases, with 11 bases between.

The chain couples TRBV24-1 to TRBJ2-5; a weak D match, TRBD2 (7 bases). The clonotype comes from a human donor with aplastic anemia. Material: sorted CD4+, CD8+, or CD8+CD57+ T cells (not recorded which) from PBMCs. In DNA form, the CDR3 reads TGTGCCACCAGTGGGGAGGGGGAGGAGACCCAGTACTTC. This encodes CATSGEGEETQYF.